This T cell receptor beta chain was sequenced during a study of cytomegalovirus exposure and HLA in healthy donors. Details on this clone: Antigen: not known. One end of the junction does not line up with germline, which may come from a read error.

Germline CDR1 and CDR2: SGHDT and YYEEEE. The CDR3 loop spans 14 amino acids. Whole-study results and caveats: First-cohort TCR clusters tended to co-occur in the roughly 120 validation repertoires, a later analysis found.

Sequencing was performed with immunoSEQ multiplex PCR; in TCRdb, only in-frame clones are kept and a portion is missing. The sample has approximately 99,000 clones; around 82% are singletons. The chain recombines TRBV5-6 with TRBJ1-1; maybe TRBD1 (6 bases). The sequenced material came from PBMCs. The TCR was taken from a woman between 18 and 29 years old in good health and CMV-seronegative. CDR3 bases: TGTGCCAGCTGCTTGGGGGGCGCGGTCGCTGAAGCTTTCTTT. It codes for CASCLGGAVAEAFF.